Shown below are 23 T cell receptor beta chains from a single sample sequenced in a study of spatial heterogeneity in lung cancer. These receptors have no identified antigens. From the 5' RACE reads, TCRdb called clonotypes with MiXCR, one entry per CDR3 protein. This sample has about 4,900 distinct CDR3 sequences, with 31% found just once. Study results and limitations: Tumors with more nonsynonymous mutations had more expanded intratumoral alpha and beta TCRs.

The time point here: sample taken at primary tumor resection. The source material was lung tumor tissue, sampled at surgery. Every receptor here comes from a male donor with early-stage non-small cell lung cancer.

This clonotype rates as medium-sized (0.01 to 0.1%). The V gene is TRBV6-5, the J gene TRBJ2-3; 9 bases align to TRBD2. The CDR3 is made up of 15 amino acids. CDR1 MNHEY and CDR2 SVGAGI come from the germline V gene. V was pared by 4 bases and J by 2 bases, with 4 bases of the junction left unmatched. The CDR3 region has the DNA TGTGCCAGCAGTTTAGGCGGGGGGGCCACAGATACGCAGTATTTT. Translation gives CASSLGGGATDTQYF.

The V call is TRBV4-2, the J call TRBJ2-7; 12 positions agree with TRBD2. This CDR3 comprises 18 residues. Germline V gene sequence: CDR1 LGHNA, CDR2 YNFKEQ. V shed 2 bases, J shed 3 bases, and the junction held 11 bases outside the gene matches. Here the CDR3 reads CASSQPLAGGITNYEQYF. The CDR3 DNA is TGTGCCAGCAGCCAACCGCTAGCGGGAGGGATTACCAACTACGAGCAGTACTTC.

Judged by abundance, this clonotype is hyperexpanded. The chain joins TRBV18 to TRBJ2-1; a weak D match, TRBD1 (6 bases). With 3 bases removed from V and 4 bases from J, the gap between germline ends came to 16 bases. CDR1 and CDR2 (germline): KGHSH, LQKENI. This CDR3 has 16 amino acids. The CDR3 sequence: CASSPSTGRGYNEQFF. DNA for the CDR3: TGTGCCAGCTCACCTTCGACAGGAAGAGGGTACAATGAGCAGTTCTTC.

This clonotype has more than one count but fewer than ten. The V gene is TRBV20-1, the J gene TRBJ1-2, with D maybe TRBD1 (6 bases). CDR3 length equals 15 residues. CDR1 and CDR2 (germline): DFQATT, SNEGSKA (reference sequence). The germline V and J ends were trimmed by 0 bases and 4 bases, with 15 bases remaining between them. CDR3 in DNA: TGCAGTGCTAGAGATCCGAGGACAGTGAGCTATGGCTACACCTTC. Residues: CSARDPRTVSYGYTF.

CDR3 coding DNA: TGTGCCAGCAGCCCCGGGACAGCCAAAAACATTCAGTACTTC. It is translated as CASSPGTAKNIQYF. The chain carries TRBV11-2 and TRBJ2-4; either TRBD1 or TRBD2 may supply D (5 bases each). This CDR3 has 14 amino acids. V lost 5 bases and J 0 bases, leaving 8 bases between the germline ends. Germline loops: CDR1 SGHAT, CDR2 FQNNGV. The full variable domain, in which reference TRBV11-2 and TRBJ2-4 provide the parts outside the CDR3, is EAGVAQSPRYKIIEKRQSVAFWCNPISGHATLYWYQQILGQGPKLLIQFQNNGVVDDSQLPKDRFSAERLKGVDSTLKIQPAKLEDSAVYLCASSPGTAKNIQYFGAGTRLSVL.

Relative to its sample, this clonotype is medium-sized (0.01 to 0.1%). The chain links TRBV12-1 to TRBJ1-1; the table calls TRBD1, which could not be checked here. TRBV12-1 is a documented pseudogene. CDR3 size: 17 residues. The CDR3 DNA is TGTGCCAGCAGGCGACAGGGGGTGGGGGTGCGGAACACTGAAGCTTTCTTT. Residues: CASRRQGVGVRNTEAFF.

Judged by abundance, this clonotype is medium-sized. This chain links TRBV2 with TRBJ1-4; 8 nucleotides match TRBD1. Germline CDR1 SNHLY, CDR2 FYNNEI. The CDR3 totals 14 residues. Germline trimming cut 6 bases from V and 7 bases from J; bases unmatched to any gene: 7. CDR3 coding DNA: TGTGCCAGCAGGGACAGGGTAGGAAGTGAAAAACTGTTTTTT. It specifies CASRDRVGSEKLFF.

By share of the sample, this clonotype is medium-sized. The rearrangement uses TRBV30 and TRBJ1-5, with 8 bases fitting TRBD1. V lost 3 bases to trimming and J lost 5 bases; unmatched junction nucleotides: 15. Germline V gives CDR1 GTSNPN, CDR2 SVGIG (reference sequence). The CDR3 covers 17 residues. CDR3 region: CAWSAQGAEGFYQPQHF. The CDR3 DNA reads as TGTGCCTGGAGCGCCCAGGGGGCGGAGGGGTTTTATCAGCCCCAGCATTTT.

By sample share, this clonotype is medium-sized. The V gene is TRBV10-3, the J gene TRBJ1-2; no clear D. CDR3 length: 14 amino acids. V gave up 1 base and J gave up 2 bases, with 8 bases separating them. Germline lookup yields CDR1 ENHRY and CDR2 SYGVKD. CDR3 in DNA: TGTGCCATCAGTGAGTTGGCAAGCAACTATGGCTACACCTTC. Amino acid sequence: CAISELASNYGYTF.

V is TRBV25-1 and J is TRBJ2-3; TRBD2 is a possible D gene (6 bases). Trimming removed 8 bases at V and 1 base at J, with 19 bases between. Germline CDR1 is MGHDK and CDR2 is SYGVNS. CDR3 length: 16 amino acids. CDR3 nucleotide sequence: TGTGCCAGCTCCTACGGAGGGCGGGGAGGCACAGATACGCAGTATTTT. It translates to CASSYGGRGGTDTQYF.

J is TRBJ2-3 and V is TRBV3-1; 7 bases align to TRBD2. Germline V gives CDR1 LGHDT, CDR2 YNNKEL (reference sequence). This CDR3 has 13 residues. The J segment lost 4 bases and the V segment lost 8 bases, leaving 6 bases of the junction unmatched. The CDR3: CASRWEGADTQYF. The CDR3 nucleotides read TGTGCCAGCCGGTGGGAGGGAGCAGATACGCAGTATTTT.

This clonotype counts as medium-sized. CDR3 bases: TGCGCCAGCAGCTTAGTAGGGGATGAGACCCAGTACTTC. This translates into CASSLVGDETQYF. The rearrangement joins TRBV5-1 to TRBJ2-5, with D possibly matching TRBD1 (5 bases). V lost 2 bases to trimming and J lost 5 bases, with 10 bases between them. The germline CDR1 and CDR2 sequences are SGHRS and YFSETQ. This CDR3 is 13 amino acids long.

The chain has TRBV4-1 and TRBJ2-7; 10 bases fit TRBD1. V lost 0 bases, J lost 5 bases, and 7 bases stayed unmatched. Germline V lookup: CDR1 MGHRA, CDR2 YSYEKL. The CDR3 totals 16 residues. As DNA, the CDR3 is TGCGCCAGCAGCCAAGAAAGCTCGACAGGGGGCGACGAGCAGTACTTC. Its translation: CASSQESSTGGDEQYF.

This clonotype came up a few times. CDR3 in DNA: TGCAGTGCTAGACCGGGCGGGGGATTCACAGATACGCAGTATTTT. It encodes CSARPGGGFTDTQYF. The rearrangement uses TRBV20-1 and TRBJ2-3; 7 nucleotides agree with TRBD2. The CDR3 has 15 residues. V dropped 2 bases and J dropped 2; count of bases not matched to a gene: 7. Germline V lookup: CDR1 DFQATT, CDR2 SNEGSKA (reference sequence).

By frequency in the sample, this clonotype is medium-sized. This chain uses TRBV16 with TRBJ1-5; the D is unclear. Germline loops: CDR1 KGHSY, CDR2 FQNENV. V was clipped by 1 base and J by 7 bases, with 14 bases between them. This CDR3 has 15 amino acids. The DNA of the CDR3 is TGTGCCAGCAGCCAATTTTGGGGAACCGGGCAGCCCCAGCATTTT. Protein product: CASSQFWGTGQPQHF.

This clonotype was observed a few times. This chain joins TRBV3-1 and TRBJ2-1; weak D call: TRBD1 (5 bases). In germline, CDR1 is LGHDT, CDR2 YNNKEL (reference sequence). Trimming left V 0 bases short and J 9 bases short, with 15 bases between. This CDR3 spans 15 amino acids. For the CDR3, the DNA is TGTGCCAGCAGCCAAGATAGGGGCAGCGTCGGTGAGCAGTTCTTC. Its translation is CASSQDRGSVGEQFF.

This clonotype counts as medium-sized (0.01 to 0.1%). The rearrangement uses TRBV19 and TRBJ1-2; no clear D. The CDR3 has 15 amino acids. Germline V gene sequence: CDR1 LNHDA, CDR2 SQIVND (reference sequence). The germline V and J ends were trimmed by 7 bases and 7 bases, with 22 bases remaining between them. CDR3 residues: CASTSKGSLMRGYTF. CDR3 sequence (DNA): TGTGCCAGTACAAGTAAGGGAAGCCTAATGCGTGGCTACACCTTC.

This clonotype was detected once. The junction differs from germline at one of its ends, possibly a read error. CDR3 coding DNA: TGCACCAGCAGCCTACGGCAGGGCTCCTATAATTCACCCCTCCACTTT. It yields the protein CTSSLRQGSYNSPLHF. This sequence joins TRBV4-3 and TRBJ1-6; tentative D call: TRBD1 (5 bases). Germline V gene data show CDR1 as LGHNA and CDR2 as YSLEER. This CDR3 has 16 amino acids.

This clonotype is deemed medium-sized (0.01 to 0.1%). The rearrangement links TRBV6-2 or TRBV6-3 to TRBJ1-2, with D maybe TRBD1 (5 bases). Trimming cost V 6 bases and J 3 bases, with 14 bases left between them. This CDR3 has 14 residues. CDR1 is MNHEY and CDR2 is SVGEGT in the germline V gene. The DNA for the CDR3 is TGTGCCAGCAGACCGCACTTAGGGGACTATGGCTACACCTTC. Amino acids: CASRPHLGDYGYTF.

In its sample, this clonotype ranks as medium-sized. This chain links TRBV28 with TRBJ1-5; 7 bases match TRBD1. CDR1 is MDHEN and CDR2 is SYDVKM in the germline V gene. V lost 6 bases to trimming and J lost 7 bases; unmatched junction nucleotides: 12. The CDR3 extends over 15 amino acids. CDR3 nucleotide sequence: TGTGCCAGCAGGGTCCCCGACAGGGCGGGCCAGCCCCAGCATTTT. This sequence encodes CASRVPDRAGQPQHF.

This clonotype is categorized as medium-sized (0.01 to 0.1%). The genes are TRBV7-6 and TRBJ2-3; TRBD2 matches 14 bases. V lost 5 bases and J lost 5; bases outside the gene matches: 3. CDR3 size: 15 residues. Germline V gives CDR1 SGHVS, CDR2 FNYEAQ. CDR3 protein: CASSLGLAGVDTQYF. The DNA for the CDR3 is TGTGCCAGCAGCCTGGGACTAGCGGGGGTAGATACGCAGTATTTT.

DNA for the CDR3: TGTGCCAGCATACTAGCGCCGTATAGCTCCTACGAGCAGTACTTC. Encoded protein: CASILAPYSSYEQYF. This chain uses TRBV7-2 with TRBJ2-7; TRBD2 matches 7 bases. The CDR3 runs 15 residues. Trimming took 7 bases from V and 0 from J; bases not matched to a gene: 9. Germline lookup yields CDR1 SGHTA and CDR2 FQGNSA.

This clonotype was observed a few times. The chain has TRBV5-1 and TRBJ2-2; D is possibly TRBD1 or TRBD2 (5 bases each). From germline, CDR1 is SGHRS and CDR2 YFSETQ. The germline V and J ends were trimmed by 3 bases and 3 bases, with 9 bases remaining between them. This CDR3 spans 14 amino acids. CDR3 amino acids: CASSSGTDTGELFF. The CDR3 nucleotides are TGCGCCAGCAGCTCAGGGACCGACACCGGGGAGCTGTTTTTT.